This TCR beta chain was obtained from a study of blood T cell repertoires in COVID-19. Study-wide background: Specimens from acute and convalescent COVID-19 originated in the United States, Italy and Spain. Sample material is recorded as cDNA or gDNA derived from T cells, B-cell-depleted T cells, or PBMCs.

Trimming removed 7 bases at V and 0 bases at J, with 9 bases between. From germline, CDR1 is SQVTM and CDR2 ANQGSEA. The CDR3 is 12 amino acids. As originally analysed: Reference gene primer amplification gave estimated nucleated cell counts. Here immunoSEQ multiplex PCR was the method, and the copy in TCRdb shows in-frame clones only, minus some. V, J and clone size derive from that table, while D and trimming were established from the DNA sequence. Counted here are 200,000 to 300,000 clones, over 75% occurring once; the ten biggest clones make up about 9.1%. This TCR was recovered from a human donor in a cohort sampled during active COVID-19. The V gene is TRBV29-1, the J gene TRBJ1-1; D might be TRBD1 (5 bases). Sequenced input: peripheral blood. CDR3 bases: TGCAGCGGCAGGGTAATGAACACTGAAGCTTTCTTT. This sequence encodes CSGRVMNTEAFF.